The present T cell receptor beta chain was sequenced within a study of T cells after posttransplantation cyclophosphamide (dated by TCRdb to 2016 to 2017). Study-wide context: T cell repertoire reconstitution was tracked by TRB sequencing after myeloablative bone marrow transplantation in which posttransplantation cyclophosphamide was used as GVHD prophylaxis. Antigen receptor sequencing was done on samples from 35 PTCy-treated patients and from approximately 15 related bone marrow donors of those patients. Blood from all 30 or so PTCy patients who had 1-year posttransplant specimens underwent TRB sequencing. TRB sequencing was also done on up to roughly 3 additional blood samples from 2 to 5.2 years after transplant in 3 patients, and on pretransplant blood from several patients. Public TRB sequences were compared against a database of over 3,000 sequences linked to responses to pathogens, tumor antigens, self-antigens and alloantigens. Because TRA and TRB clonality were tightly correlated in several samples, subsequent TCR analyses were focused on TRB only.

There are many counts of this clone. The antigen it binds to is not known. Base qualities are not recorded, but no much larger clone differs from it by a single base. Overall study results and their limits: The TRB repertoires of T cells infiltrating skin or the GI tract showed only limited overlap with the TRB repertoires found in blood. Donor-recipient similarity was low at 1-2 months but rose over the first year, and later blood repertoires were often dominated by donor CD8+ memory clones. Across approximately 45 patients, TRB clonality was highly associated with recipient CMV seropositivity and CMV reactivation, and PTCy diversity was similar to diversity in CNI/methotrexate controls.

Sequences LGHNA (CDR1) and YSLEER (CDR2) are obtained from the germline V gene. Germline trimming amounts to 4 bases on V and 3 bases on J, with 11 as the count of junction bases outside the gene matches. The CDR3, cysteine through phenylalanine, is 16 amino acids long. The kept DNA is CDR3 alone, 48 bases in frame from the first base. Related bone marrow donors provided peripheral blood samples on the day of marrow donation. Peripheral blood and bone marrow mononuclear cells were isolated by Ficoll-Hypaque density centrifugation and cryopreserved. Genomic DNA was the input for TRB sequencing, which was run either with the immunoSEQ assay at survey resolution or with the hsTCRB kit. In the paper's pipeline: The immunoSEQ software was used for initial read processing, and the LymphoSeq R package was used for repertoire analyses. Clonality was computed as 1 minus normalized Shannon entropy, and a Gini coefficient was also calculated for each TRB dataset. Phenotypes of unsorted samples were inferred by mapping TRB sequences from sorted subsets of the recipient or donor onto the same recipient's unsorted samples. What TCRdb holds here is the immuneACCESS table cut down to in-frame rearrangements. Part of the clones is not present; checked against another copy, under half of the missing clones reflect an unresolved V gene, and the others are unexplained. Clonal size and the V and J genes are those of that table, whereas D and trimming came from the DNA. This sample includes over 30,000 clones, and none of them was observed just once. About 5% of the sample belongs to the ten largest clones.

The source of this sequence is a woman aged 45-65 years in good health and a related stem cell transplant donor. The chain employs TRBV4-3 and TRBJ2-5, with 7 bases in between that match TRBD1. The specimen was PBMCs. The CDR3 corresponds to CASSPIVGGAEETQYF. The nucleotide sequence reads TGCGCCAGCAGCCCTATTGTAGGGGGCGCAGAAGAGACCCAGTACTTC.